This T cell receptor (beta chain) was recovered during a study of blood T cell repertoires in COVID-19. Original handling: Cell counts per sample came from amplifying reference gene primers. Sequenced by immunoSEQ multiplex PCR; TCRdb stores in-frame clones only, minus some. The V and J calls and clone size were taken over from that table, and D and trimming were inferred from the DNA. This table holds some 300,000 clones, around nine tenths found once. The CDR3 has 11 amino acids. V lost 6 bases, J lost 7 bases, and 7 bases lay in between. Germline V CDR1 and CDR2: LNHDA, SQIVND (reference sequence).

The clonotype was recovered from a man in his 70s with acute or convalescent COVID-19. The chain combines TRBV19 with TRBJ2-1, with D maybe TRBD2 (6 bases). The sequenced sample was peripheral blood. The CDR3 DNA follows: TGTGCCAGTAGACGGGGGAATGAGCAGTTCTTC. Protein sequence: CASRRGNEQFF.